This T cell receptor (beta chain) is from a study of cytomegalovirus exposure and HLA in healthy donors. The PCR ran on 60 Vbeta and 13 Jbeta primers. Some clones are missing from TCRdb's copy, which holds only in-frame ones; the method was immunoSEQ multiplex PCR. The repertoire holds approximately 140,000 clones, with about 79% as singletons. This receptor was taken from a male donor in good health and CMV-seronegative. Sequenced material: PBMCs.

The CDR3 spells CASKQPRGAREKLFF. The CDR3 coding sequence is TGTGCCAGCAAACAACCCCGGGGGGCCCGGGAAAAACTGTTTTTT. The chain uses TRBV6-5 and TRBJ1-4; a possible D gene is TRBD1 (6 bases). This CDR3 has 15 amino acids. Germline loops: CDR1 MNHEY, CDR2 SVGAGI. V lost 7 bases and J lost 8, with 20 bases in between.